This TCR beta chain was profiled in a study of blood T cell repertoires in COVID-19. Sequenced by immunoSEQ multiplex PCR; TCRdb stores in-frame clones only, minus some. This table has 85,000 to 130,000 clones, roughly 92% appearing once. Germline trimming cut 2 bases from V and 3 bases from J; bases unmatched to any gene: 5. The CDR3 length is 15 residues. CDR1 is SGDLS, CDR2 YYNGEE, per germline. Sequencing was carried out using peripheral blood. J is TRBJ2-1 and V is TRBV9; 7 bases line up with TRBD2. This sequence originates from an older man with acute or convalescent COVID-19. The CDR3 DNA reads as TGTGCCAGCAGCGTTTTGGGACTACACTACAATGAGCAGTTCTTC. This translates into CASSVLGLHYNEQFF.